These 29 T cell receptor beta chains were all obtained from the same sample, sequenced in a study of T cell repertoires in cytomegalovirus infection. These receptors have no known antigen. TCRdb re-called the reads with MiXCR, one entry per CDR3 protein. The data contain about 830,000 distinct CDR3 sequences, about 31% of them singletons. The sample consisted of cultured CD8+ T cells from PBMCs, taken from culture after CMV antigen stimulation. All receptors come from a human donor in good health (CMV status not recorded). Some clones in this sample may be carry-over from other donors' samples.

CDR3 nucleotide sequence: TGTGCCAGCAGCCCGGGAGGAATGTACGAGCAGTACTTC. Its translation is CASSPGGMYEQYF. The genes are TRBV5-5 and TRBJ2-7; 7 bases line up with TRBD2. Trimming cost V 4 bases and J 4 bases; bases outside gene matches: 5. In germline, CDR1 is SGHKS, CDR2 YYEKEE (reference sequence). The CDR3 runs to 13 residues.

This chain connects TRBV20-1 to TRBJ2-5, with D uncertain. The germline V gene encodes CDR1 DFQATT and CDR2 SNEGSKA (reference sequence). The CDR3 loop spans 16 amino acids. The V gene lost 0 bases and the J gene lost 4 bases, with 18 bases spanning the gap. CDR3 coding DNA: TGCAGTGCTAGAGATCTTTTCTACAGCTTCGGAGAGACCCAGTACTTC. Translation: CSARDLFYSFGETQYF.

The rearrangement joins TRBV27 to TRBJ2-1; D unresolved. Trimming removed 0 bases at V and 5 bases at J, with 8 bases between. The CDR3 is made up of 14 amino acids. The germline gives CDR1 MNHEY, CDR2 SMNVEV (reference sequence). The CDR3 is CASSLSTPHNEQFF. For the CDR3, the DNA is TGTGCCAGCAGTTTATCAACGCCCCACAATGAGCAGTTCTTC.

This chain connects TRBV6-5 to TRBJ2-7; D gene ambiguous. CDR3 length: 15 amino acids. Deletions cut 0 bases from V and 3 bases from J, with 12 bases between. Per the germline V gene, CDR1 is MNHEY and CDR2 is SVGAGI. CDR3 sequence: CASSYSSPSHYEQYF. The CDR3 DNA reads TGTGCCAGCAGTTACTCGTCTCCGTCCCACTACGAGCAGTACTTC.

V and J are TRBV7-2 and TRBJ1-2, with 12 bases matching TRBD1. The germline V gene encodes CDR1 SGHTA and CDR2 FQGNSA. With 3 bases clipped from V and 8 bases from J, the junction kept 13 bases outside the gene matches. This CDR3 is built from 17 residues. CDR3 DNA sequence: TGTGCCAGCAGCTTTTCCGGGACAGGGGGCGTACTCGAAGGCTACACCTTC. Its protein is CASSFSGTGGVLEGYTF.

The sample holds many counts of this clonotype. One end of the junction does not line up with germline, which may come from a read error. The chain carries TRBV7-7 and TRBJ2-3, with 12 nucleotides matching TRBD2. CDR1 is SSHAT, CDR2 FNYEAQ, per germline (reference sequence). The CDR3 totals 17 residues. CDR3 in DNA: TGTGCTAGCAGCTTACCGACTAGCGGGGGTCCCACAGATACGCAGTATTTT. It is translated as CASSLPTSGGPTDTQYF.

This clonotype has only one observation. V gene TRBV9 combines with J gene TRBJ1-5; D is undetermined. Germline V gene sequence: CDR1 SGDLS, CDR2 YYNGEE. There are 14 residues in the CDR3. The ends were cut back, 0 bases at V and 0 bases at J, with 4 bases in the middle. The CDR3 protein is CASSVEDSNQPQHF. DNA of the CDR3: TGTGCCAGCAGCGTAGAGGATAGCAATCAGCCCCAGCATTTT.

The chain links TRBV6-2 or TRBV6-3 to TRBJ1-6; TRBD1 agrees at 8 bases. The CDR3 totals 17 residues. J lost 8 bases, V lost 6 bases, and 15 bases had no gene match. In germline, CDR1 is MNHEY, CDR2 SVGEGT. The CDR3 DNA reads TGTGCCAGCAGAACCCCGCGACAGGGGATATTTGATTCACCCCTCCACTTT. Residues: CASRTPRQGIFDSPLHF.

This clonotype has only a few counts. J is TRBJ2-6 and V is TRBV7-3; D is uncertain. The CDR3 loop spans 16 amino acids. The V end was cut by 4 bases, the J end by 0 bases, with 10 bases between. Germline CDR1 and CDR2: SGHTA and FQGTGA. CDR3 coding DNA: TGTGCCAGCAGCTCTTCACCGTTCTCTGGGGCCAACGTCCTGACTTTC. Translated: CASSSSPFSGANVLTF. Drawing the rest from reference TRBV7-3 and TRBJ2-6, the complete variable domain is GAGVSQTPSNKVTEKGKYVELRCDPISGHTALYWYRQSLGQGPEFLIYFQGTGAADDSGLPNDRFFAVRPEGSVSTLKIQRTERGDSAVYLCASSSSPFSGANVLTFGAGSRLTVL.

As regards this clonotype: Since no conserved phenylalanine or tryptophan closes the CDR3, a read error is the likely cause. In DNA form, the CDR3 reads TGTGCCAGCAGCTTAGGCGGGACAGGTTTTCTCAATGAGCAGTTCGTC. Amino acid sequence: CASSLGGTGFLNEQFV. The V and J genes are TRBV7-2 and TRBJ2-1; 8 bases are shared with TRBD1. CDR1 is SGHTA, CDR2 FQGNSA, per germline. V lost 1 base and J lost 6; bases outside the gene matches: 8. The CDR3 spans 16 residues.

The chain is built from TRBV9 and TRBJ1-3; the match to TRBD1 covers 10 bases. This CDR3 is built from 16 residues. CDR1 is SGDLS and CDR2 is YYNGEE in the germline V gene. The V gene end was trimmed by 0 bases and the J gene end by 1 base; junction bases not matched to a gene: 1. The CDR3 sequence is CASSVEDRGSGNTIYF. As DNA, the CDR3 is TGTGCCAGCAGCGTAGAGGACAGGGGGTCTGGAAACACCATATATTTT. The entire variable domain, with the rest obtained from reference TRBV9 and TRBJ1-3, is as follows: DSGVTQTPKHLITATGQRVTLRCSPRSGDLSVYWYQQSLDQGLQFLIQYYNGEERAKGNILERFSAQQFPDLHSELNLSSLELGDSALYFCASSVEDRGSGNTIYFGEGSWLTVV.

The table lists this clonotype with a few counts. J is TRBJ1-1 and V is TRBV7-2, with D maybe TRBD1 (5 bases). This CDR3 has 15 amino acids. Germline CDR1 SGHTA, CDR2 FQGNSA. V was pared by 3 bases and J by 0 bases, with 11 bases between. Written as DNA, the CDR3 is TGTGCCAGCAGCTTTCGACAGAGTTTGAACACTGAAGCTTTCTTT. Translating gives CASSFRQSLNTEAFF.

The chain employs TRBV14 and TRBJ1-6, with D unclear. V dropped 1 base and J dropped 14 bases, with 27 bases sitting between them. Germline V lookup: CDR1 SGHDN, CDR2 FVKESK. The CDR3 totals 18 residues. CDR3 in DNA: TGTGCCAGCAGCCAAGTGGGTTCGGTGCCTCCGTTAATTAGGGCCCTCCACTTT. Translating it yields CASSQVGSVPPLIRALHF.

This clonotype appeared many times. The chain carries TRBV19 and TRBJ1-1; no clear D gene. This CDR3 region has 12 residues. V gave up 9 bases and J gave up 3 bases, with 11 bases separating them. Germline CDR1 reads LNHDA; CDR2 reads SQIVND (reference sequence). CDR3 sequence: CASSPGYTEAFF. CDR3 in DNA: TGTGCCAGCAGTCCTGGATACACTGAAGCTTTCTTT.

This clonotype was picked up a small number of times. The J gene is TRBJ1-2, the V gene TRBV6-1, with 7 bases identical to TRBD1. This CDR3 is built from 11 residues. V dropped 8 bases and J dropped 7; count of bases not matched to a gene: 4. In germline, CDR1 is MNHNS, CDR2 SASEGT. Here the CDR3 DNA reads TGTGCCAGCGGGAGGACAGGTGGCTACACCTTC. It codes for CASGRTGGYTF.

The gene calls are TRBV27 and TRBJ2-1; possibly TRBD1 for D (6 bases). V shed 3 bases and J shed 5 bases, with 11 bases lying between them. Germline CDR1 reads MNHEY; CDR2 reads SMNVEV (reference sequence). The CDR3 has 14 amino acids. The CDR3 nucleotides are TGTGCCAGCAGTTTTTTAGGACAGAACAATGAGCAGTTCTTC. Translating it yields CASSFLGQNNEQFF.

As DNA, the CDR3 is TGTGCCAGTAGTATATTGGAAATGCCCCAGCATTTT. Protein sequence: CASSILEMPQHF. The V and J genes are TRBV19 and TRBJ1-5; D is unclear. CDR1 LNHDA and CDR2 SQIVND come from the germline V gene (reference sequence). V lost 2 bases, J lost 9 bases, and 8 bases lay in between. This CDR3 comprises 12 residues.

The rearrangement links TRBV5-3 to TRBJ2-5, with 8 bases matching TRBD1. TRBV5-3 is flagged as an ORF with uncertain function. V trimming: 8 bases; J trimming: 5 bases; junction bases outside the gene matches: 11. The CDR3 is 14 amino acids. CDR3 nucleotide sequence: TGTGCCAGCAGACCCAGGACAGGGATGGAGACCCAGTACTTC. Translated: CASRPRTGMETQYF.

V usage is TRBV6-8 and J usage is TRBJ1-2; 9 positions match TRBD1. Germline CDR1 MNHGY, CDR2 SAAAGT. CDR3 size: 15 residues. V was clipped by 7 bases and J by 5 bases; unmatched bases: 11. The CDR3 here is CASTLAPGQGYGYTF. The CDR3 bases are TGTGCCAGCACTCTCGCGCCGGGACAGGGATATGGCTACACCTTC.

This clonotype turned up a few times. CDR3 in DNA: TGTGCCAGCAGTCGGACCTCCTTGGTAGTGAACACTGAAGCTTTCTTT. As protein: CASSRTSLVVNTEAFF. The V call is TRBV12-3 or TRBV12-4, the J call TRBJ1-1, with D unresolved. Trimming took 5 bases from V and 0 from J, leaving 16 bases between them. The CDR3 extends over 16 amino acids.

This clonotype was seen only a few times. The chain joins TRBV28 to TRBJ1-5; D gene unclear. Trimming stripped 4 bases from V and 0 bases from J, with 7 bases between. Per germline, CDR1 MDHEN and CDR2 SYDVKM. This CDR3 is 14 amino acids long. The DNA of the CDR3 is TGTGCCAGCAGTTCAAGACTTAGCAATCAGCCCCAGCATTTT. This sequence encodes CASSSRLSNQPQHF.

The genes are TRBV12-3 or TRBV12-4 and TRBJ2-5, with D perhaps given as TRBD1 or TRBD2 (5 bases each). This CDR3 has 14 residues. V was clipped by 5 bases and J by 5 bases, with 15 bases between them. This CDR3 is CASSPDGARETQYF. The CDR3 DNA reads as TGTGCCAGCAGTCCCGACGGGGCGAGGGAGACCCAGTACTTC.

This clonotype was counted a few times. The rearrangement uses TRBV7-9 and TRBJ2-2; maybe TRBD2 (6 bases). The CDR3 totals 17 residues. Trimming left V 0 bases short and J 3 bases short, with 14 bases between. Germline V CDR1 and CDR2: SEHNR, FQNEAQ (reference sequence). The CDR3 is CASSLAAGHLDTGELFF. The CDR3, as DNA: TGTGCCAGCAGCTTAGCGGCGGGGCACCTCGACACCGGGGAGCTGTTTTTT.

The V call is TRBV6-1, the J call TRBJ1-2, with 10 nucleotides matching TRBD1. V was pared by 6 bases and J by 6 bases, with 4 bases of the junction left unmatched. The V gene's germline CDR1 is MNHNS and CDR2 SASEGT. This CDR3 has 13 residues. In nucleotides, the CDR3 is TGTGCCAGCAGCAGGGGACAGGGGAATGGCTACACCTTC. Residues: CASSRGQGNGYTF.

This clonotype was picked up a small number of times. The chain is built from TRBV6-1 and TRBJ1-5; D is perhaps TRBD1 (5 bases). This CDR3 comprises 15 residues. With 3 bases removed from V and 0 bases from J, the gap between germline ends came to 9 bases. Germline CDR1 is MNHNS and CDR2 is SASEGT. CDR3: CASSDWTSSNQPQHF. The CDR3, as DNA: TGTGCCAGCAGTGACTGGACATCTAGCAATCAGCCCCAGCATTTT.

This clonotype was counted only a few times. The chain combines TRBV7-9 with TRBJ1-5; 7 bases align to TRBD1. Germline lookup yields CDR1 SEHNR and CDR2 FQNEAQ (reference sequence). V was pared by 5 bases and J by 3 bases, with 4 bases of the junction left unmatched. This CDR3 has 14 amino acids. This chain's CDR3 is CASSIGTDNQPQHF. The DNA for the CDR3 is TGTGCCAGCAGCATCGGGACAGACAATCAGCCCCAGCATTTT.

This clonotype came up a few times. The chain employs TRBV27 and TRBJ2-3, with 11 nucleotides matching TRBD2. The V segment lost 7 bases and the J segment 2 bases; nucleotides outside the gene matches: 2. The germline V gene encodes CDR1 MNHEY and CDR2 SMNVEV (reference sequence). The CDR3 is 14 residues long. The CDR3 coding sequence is TGTGCCAGCAAACTAGCGGGGGTCACAGATACGCAGTATTTT. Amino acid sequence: CASKLAGVTDTQYF.

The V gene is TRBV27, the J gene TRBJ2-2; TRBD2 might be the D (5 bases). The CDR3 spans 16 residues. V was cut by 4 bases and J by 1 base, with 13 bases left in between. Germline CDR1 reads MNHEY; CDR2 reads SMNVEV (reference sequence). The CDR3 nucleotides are TGTGCCAGCAGTTCCTTGGAGGACGGGAACACCGGGGAGCTGTTTTTT. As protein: CASSSLEDGNTGELFF.

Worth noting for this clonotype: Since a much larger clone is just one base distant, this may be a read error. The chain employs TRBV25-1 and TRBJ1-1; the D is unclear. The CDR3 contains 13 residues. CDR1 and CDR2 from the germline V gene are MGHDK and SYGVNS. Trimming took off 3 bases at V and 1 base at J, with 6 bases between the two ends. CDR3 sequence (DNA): TGTGCCAGCAGTGATGACGGGAACACTGAAGCTTTCTTT. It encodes CASSDDGNTEAFF.